This TCR beta chain was recorded in a study of tumor-infiltrating lymphocytes in primary liver carcinoma. Bulk tissue was left unsorted, and RNA and DNA were co-extracted from 20-30 mg of it. Points from the study as a whole: Researchers report that only about 7.5-25% of top clones turned up in all five tumor regions.

This CDR3 is built from 14 residues. Germline V gene sequence: CDR1 MDHEN, CDR2 SYDVKM. TCR beta cDNA came from around 500 ng total RNA, primed with a constant-region primer. ARM-PCR was slightly modified, and three nested multiplex PCR rounds with it gave rise to the TCR beta libraries. The opening two PCR rounds, around 11 cycles each, paired TRBV1-TRBV30 forward primers with a C-beta reverse primer. TCRdb used MiXCR to reprocess the multiplex PCR reads, holding one entry per CDR3 protein. This table holds approximately 110,000 distinct CDR3 sequences, around two thirds found once. On this clonotype itself: What it recognizes is unknown. This may be a read error, as it is one base from a much larger clone.

The sample was liver tumor tissue from sampling region 1. Subset given: tumor region T1, superior pole. The receptor was isolated from a woman aged 55-70 years with primary liver carcinoma and hepatitis B virus infection. The genes are TRBV28 and TRBJ2-2; TRBD1 might be the D (6 bases). CDR3 amino acids: CPSKGELYTGELFF. The DNA for the CDR3 is TGTCCCAGCAAGGGGGAGCTATACACCGGGGAGCTGTTTTTT.